This T cell receptor (beta chain) came from a study of T cell responses to AZD1222 COVID-19 vaccine. A note on this clone: Its antigen is as yet unknown.

TCRdb's copy holds only in-frame clones and misses some; the assay was immunoSEQ multiplex PCR. The sample records approximately 140,000 clones, roughly 89% being singletons. The study's findings and limits: Among spike-specific TCRs, nearly half reportedly target unmutated variant regions. Two doses of AZD1222 preceded a rise in Spike-specific TCR breadth and depth.

The CDR3 is 13 residues long. Trimming took 1 base from V and 4 from J, leaving 7 bases between them. The TCR comes from an adult who received the MenACWY meningococcal vaccine as a control. The sample consisted of peripheral blood, taken 28 days after the second dose of the MenACWY control vaccine. The chain recombines TRBV12-3 or TRBV12-4 with TRBJ2-5, with D possibly matching TRBD1 (5 bases). Here the CDR3 DNA reads TGTGCCAGCAGTTTAGGACAGCCAGAGACCCAGTACTTC. Its protein is CASSLGQPETQYF.